This T cell receptor beta chain is from a study of T-cell memory formation after mild COVID-19. Across the whole study: TCR clusters were mostly confined to one donor each. Overall study findings and caveats: In pre-infection memory, a portion of responding clones appeared, which suggested that cross-reactive memory joined. CD4/CD8 balance held among clones contracting day 15 to 85, and later expanders leaned CD4+.

UMIs and sample barcodes were carried by the TCR alpha and TCR beta cDNA libraries that 5'RACE produced using constant-segment primers. MiXCR, applied by TCRdb to the 5' RACE reads, yields one record per CDR3 protein. The table lists some 330,000 distinct CDR3 sequences, roughly 21% of them singletons. Trimming shortened V by 4 bases and J by 4 bases, and 10 bases separated the two germline ends. The CDR3 extends over 13 amino acids. Germline loops: CDR1 MNHNS, CDR2 SASEGT. Remarks on this clonotype: What it binds is not known.

V usage is TRBV6-1 and J usage is TRBJ1-2; D might be TRBD1 (5 bases). This receptor was identified in an adult woman who had mild COVID-19 (a few samples of this study predate the infection). Cell type and time point are not known. The sequencing sample was made of PBMCs or a T cell subset sorted from them (not recorded which). The CDR3 bases are TGTGCCAGCAGTGCCGGGACCCGCTATGGCTACACCTTC. Its translation: CASSAGTRYGYTF.